The source of this T cell receptor (beta chain) is a study of OX40 agonist ivuxolimab in advanced cancers. At the level of the whole study: Ivuxolimab was an agonistic, fully human IgG2 monoclonal antibody directed against OX40 (CD134), a costimulatory receptor. Intravenous ivuxolimab was administered to patients every 2 weeks at six dose levels: 0.01, 0.1, 0.3, 1.5, 3 and 10 mg/kg. Of the roughly 53 patients in dose escalation, about 19 had hepatocellular carcinoma, some 15 had melanoma, 9 had renal cell carcinoma and 9 had head and neck cancer. A male proportion of almost 85% and a mean age of 60 years, ranging from roughly 23 to 90, were recorded for the dose-escalation cohort. Prior anti-PD-1, anti-PD-L1 or anti-CTLA-4 therapy was permitted, and 30% to 50% of dose-escalation patients had received checkpoint inhibitors. Partial responses occurred in three dose-escalation patients, of whom one had hepatocellular carcinoma and two had cutaneous melanoma. Peripheral TCRbeta sequencing aimed to test whether ivuxolimab altered TCR sequence diversity and caused clonal T-cell expansion. The paper covers the monotherapy dose-escalation part of the phase I ivuxolimab trial, which included N ≈ 50 patients. The study at large found these results: Which antigens the clonally expanded peripheral T cells were specific for was not determined. In partial responders in the 0.1-3.0 mg/kg groups, normalized peripheral clonal expansion was found to be among the lowest, especially among CD8+ T cells. Clonal expansion of both CD4+ and CD8+ blood T cells was observed from baseline to week 6 at doses 0.1 to 3.0 mg/kg. Low levels of normalized T-cell clonal expansion were also seen in some nonresponding patients. On average, CD8+ T cells showed more expanded clones than CD4+ T cells after ivuxolimab.

After removal of 4 bases from V and 7 bases from J, the junction retains 5 bases not matched to a gene. CDR1 and CDR2 (SGHTS, YDEGEE) derive from the germline V gene. The CDR3 measures 14 amino acids from cysteine to phenylalanine. The only DNA kept is the CDR3, 42 bases in frame from the first base. The trial excluded patients who had a history of autoimmune disease or who were on systemic immunosuppression. Peripheral blood for TCR sequencing was drawn from every dose cohort at baseline, at cycle 4 day 1 and at cycle 7 day 1. The samples were taken from a phase I, first-in-human, multicenter, open-label dose-escalation trial of ivuxolimab. Adults with locally advanced or metastatic melanoma, renal cell, hepatocellular, or head and neck squamous cell carcinoma were enrolled in the trial. Before TCR sequencing, CD4+ and CD8+ T cells were separately sorted from peripheral blood. Genomic DNA was isolated from the sorted cells so that the TCRbeta CDR3 region could be sequenced. The immunoSEQ Assay was used for sequencing of TCRbeta CDR3 regions. TCRdb's version of the immuneACCESS table is confined to in-frame rearrangements and falls short of the full clone set. An unresolved V gene accounts for under half of the shortfall where checked; the remainder is of unknown origin. This sample comprises some 64,000 clones, around 88% of them detected only once. Of the sample, under 0.85% is held by the ten largest clones.

A remark on this clone: This receptor's antigen is unknown. Within one base of it there is no much larger clone, and no base qualities were kept.

Here the sequenced sample was CD4+ or CD8+ T cells sorted from blood, taken in a trial of the OX40 agonist ivuxolimab. The sequence derives from an adult with an advanced solid tumor such as melanoma, head and neck, liver or kidney cancer. The chain is assembled from TRBV5-8 and TRBJ2-4, and TRBD1 aligns with 10 junction nucleotides. Here is the DNA: TGTGCCAGCAGCACGACAGGGGGCTGGAACATTCAGTACTTC. It translates as CASSTTGGWNIQYF.